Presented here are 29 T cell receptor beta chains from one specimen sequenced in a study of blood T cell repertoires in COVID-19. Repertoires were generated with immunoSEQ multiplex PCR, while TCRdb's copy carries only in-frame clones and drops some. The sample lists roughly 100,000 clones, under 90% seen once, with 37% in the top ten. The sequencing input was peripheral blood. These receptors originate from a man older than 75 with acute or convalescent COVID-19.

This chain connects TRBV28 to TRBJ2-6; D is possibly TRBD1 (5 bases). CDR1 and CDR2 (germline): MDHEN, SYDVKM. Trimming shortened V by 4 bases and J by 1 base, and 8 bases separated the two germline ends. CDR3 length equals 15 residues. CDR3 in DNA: TGTGCCAGCAGTTCCAGGGTTTCTGGGGCCAACGTCCTGACTTTC. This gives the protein CASSSRVSGANVLTF.

The CDR3 sequence is CASSQTRNSYNEQFF. CDR3 DNA: TGTGCCAGCAGCCAAACTAGGAACTCCTACAATGAGCAGTTCTTC. The rearrangement joins TRBV3-1 (or the pseudogene TRBV3-2) to TRBJ2-1, with D maybe TRBD2 (5 bases). CDR1 and CDR2 (germline): LGHDT, YNNKEL (reference sequence). The germline V and J ends were trimmed by 2 bases and 0 bases, with 8 bases remaining between them. The CDR3 loop spans 15 amino acids.

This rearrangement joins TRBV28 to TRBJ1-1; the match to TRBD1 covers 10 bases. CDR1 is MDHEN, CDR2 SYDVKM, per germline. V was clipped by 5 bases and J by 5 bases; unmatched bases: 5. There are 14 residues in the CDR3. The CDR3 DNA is TGTGCCAGCAGTAGGACAGGGGGTAGGACTGAAGCTTTCTTT. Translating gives CASSRTGGRTEAFF.

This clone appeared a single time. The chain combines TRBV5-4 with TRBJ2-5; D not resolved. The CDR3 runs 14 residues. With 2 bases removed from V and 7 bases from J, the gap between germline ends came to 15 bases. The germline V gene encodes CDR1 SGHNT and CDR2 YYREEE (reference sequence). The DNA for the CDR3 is TGTGCCAGCAGCTTTAGGAGTGAGAAACGGACCCAGTACTTC. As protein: CASSFRSEKRTQYF.

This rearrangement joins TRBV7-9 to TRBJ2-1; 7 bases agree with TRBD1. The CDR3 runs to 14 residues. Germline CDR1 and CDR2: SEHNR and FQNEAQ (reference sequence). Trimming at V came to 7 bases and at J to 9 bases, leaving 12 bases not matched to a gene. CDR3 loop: CASILTTGSREQFF. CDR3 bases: TGTGCCAGCATCCTAACGACAGGGTCGCGTGAGCAGTTCTTC.

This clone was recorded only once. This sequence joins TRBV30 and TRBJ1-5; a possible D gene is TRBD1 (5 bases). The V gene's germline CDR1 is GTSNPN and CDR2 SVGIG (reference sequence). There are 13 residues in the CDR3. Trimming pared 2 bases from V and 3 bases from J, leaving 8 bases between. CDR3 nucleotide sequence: TGTGCCTGGAGTAAAGGGGACAATCAGCCCCAGCATTTT. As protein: CAWSKGDNQPQHF.

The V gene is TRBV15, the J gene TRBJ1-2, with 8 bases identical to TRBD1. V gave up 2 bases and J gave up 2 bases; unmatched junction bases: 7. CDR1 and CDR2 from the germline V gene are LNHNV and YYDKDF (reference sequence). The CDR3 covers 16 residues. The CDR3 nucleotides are TGTGCCACCAGCAGACAACGGACAGGGTACAACTATGGCTACACCTTC. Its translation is CATSRQRTGYNYGYTF. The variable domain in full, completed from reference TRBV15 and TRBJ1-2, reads DAMVIQNPRYQVTQFGKPVTLSCSQTLNHNVMYWYQQKSSQAPKLLFHYYDKDFNNEADTPDNFQSRRPNTSFCFLDIRSPGLGDTAMYLCATSRQRTGYNYGYTFGSGTRLTVV.

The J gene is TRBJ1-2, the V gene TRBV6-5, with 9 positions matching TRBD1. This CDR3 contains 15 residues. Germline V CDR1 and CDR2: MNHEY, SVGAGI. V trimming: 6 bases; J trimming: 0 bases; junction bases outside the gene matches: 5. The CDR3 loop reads CASRDDRGSNYGYTF. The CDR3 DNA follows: TGTGCCAGCAGAGATGACAGGGGGTCTAACTATGGCTACACCTTC.

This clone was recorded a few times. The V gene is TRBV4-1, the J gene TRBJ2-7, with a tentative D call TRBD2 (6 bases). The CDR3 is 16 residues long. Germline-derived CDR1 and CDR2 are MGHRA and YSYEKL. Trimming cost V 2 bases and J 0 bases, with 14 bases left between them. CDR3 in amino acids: CASSQLGTASSYEQYF. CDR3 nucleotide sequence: TGCGCCAGCAGCCAATTGGGGACTGCGAGCTCCTACGAGCAGTACTTC.

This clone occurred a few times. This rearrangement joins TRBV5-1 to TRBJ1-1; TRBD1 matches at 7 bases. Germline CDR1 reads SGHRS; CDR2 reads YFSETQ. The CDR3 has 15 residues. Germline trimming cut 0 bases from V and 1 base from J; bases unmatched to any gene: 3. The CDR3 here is CASSLAQGPNTEAFF. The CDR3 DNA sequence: TGCGCCAGCAGCTTGGCACAGGGGCCGAACACTGAAGCTTTCTTT.

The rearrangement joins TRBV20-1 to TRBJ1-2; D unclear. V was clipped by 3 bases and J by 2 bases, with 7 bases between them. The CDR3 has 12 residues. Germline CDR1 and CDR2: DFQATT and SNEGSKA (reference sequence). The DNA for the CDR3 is TGCAGTGCTAGTGCCATGAACTATGGCTACACCTTC. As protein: CSASAMNYGYTF.

The CDR3 protein is CASSQGLAGEKLFF. The CDR3 DNA reads as TGCGCCAGCAGCCAAGGATTGGCAGGTGAAAAACTGTTTTTT. The chain joins TRBV5-1 to TRBJ1-4, with D unclear. Germline CDR1 and CDR2: SGHRS and YFSETQ. Trimming shortened V by 4 bases and J by 7 bases, and 14 bases separated the two germline ends. The CDR3 is made up of 14 amino acids.

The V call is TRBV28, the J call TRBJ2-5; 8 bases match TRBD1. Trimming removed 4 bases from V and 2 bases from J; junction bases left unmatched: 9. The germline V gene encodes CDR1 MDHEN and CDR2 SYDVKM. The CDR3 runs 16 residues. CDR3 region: CASSSSGTGQQETQYF. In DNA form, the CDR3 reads TGTGCCAGCAGTTCATCCGGGACAGGTCAACAAGAGACCCAGTACTTC.

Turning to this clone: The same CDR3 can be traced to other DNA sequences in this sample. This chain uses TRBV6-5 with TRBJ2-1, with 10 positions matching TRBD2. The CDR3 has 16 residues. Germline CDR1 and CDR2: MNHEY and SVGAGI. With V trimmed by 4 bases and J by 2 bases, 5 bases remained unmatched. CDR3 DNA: TGTGCCAGCAGTTCCCGGACTAGCGGAGCCTACAATGAGCAGTTCTTC. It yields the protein CASSSRTSGAYNEQFF.

The CDR3: CASSSTSGRWETQYF. The DNA for the CDR3 is TGTGCCAGTAGCTCGACTAGCGGGAGATGGGAGACCCAGTACTTC. The gene calls are TRBV19 and TRBJ2-5; 12 bases match TRBD2. This CDR3 spans 15 amino acids. Germline CDR1 LNHDA, CDR2 SQIVND (reference sequence). Trimming took 6 bases from V and 5 from J; bases not matched to a gene: 7.

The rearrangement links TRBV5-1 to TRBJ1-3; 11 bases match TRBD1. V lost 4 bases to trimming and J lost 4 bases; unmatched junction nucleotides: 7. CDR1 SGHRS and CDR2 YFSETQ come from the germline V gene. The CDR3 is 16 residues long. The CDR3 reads CASSLRDRGKGNTIYF. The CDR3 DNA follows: TGCGCCAGCAGCCTGCGGGACAGGGGGAAAGGAAACACCATATATTTT. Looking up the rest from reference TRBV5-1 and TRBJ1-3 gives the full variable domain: KAGVTQTPRYLIKTRGQQVTLSCSPISGHRSVSWYQQTPGQGLQFLFEYFSETQRNKGNFPGRFSGRQFSNSRSEMNVSTLELGDSALYLCASSLRDRGKGNTIYFGEGSWLTVV.

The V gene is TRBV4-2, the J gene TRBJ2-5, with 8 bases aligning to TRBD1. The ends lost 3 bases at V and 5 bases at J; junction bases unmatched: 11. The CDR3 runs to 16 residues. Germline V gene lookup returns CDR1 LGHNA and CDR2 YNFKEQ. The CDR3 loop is CASSQETGTGAETQYF. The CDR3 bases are TGTGCCAGCAGCCAGGAGACCGGGACAGGAGCCGAGACCCAGTACTTC.

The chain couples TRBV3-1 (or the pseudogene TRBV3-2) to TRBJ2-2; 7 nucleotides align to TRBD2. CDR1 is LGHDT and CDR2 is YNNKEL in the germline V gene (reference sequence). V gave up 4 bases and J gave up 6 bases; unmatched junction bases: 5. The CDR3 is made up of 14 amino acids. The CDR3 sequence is CASSLGLVPGELFF. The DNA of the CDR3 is TGTGCCAGCAGCCTAGGACTAGTCCCCGGGGAGCTGTTTTTT.

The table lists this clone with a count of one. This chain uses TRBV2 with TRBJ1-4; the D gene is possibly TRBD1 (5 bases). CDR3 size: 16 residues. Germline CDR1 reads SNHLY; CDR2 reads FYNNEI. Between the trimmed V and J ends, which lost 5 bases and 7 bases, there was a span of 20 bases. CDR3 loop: CASSNQGGTAREKLFF. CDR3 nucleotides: TGTGCCAGCAGTAACCAGGGAGGTACAGCCCGTGAAAAACTGTTTTTT.

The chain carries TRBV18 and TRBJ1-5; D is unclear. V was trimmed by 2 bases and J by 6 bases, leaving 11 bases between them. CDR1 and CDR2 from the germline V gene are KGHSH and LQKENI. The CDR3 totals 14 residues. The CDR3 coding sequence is TGTGCCAGCTCACCAACGGCGGGTACTCAGCCCCAGCATTTT. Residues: CASSPTAGTQPQHF.

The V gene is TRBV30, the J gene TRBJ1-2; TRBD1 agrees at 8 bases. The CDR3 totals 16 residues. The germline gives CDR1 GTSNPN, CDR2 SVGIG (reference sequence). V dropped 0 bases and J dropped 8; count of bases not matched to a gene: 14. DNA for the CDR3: TGTGCCTGGAGTGTAGAGGACAGGGTTATTTTGCACGGCTACACCTTC. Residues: CAWSVEDRVILHGYTF. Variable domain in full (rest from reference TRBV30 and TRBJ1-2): SQTIHQWPATLVQPVGSPLSLECTVEGTSNPNLYWYRQAAGRGLQLLFYSVGIGQISSEVPQNLSASRPQDRQFILSSKKLLLSDSGFYLCAWSVEDRVILHGYTFGSGTRLTVV.

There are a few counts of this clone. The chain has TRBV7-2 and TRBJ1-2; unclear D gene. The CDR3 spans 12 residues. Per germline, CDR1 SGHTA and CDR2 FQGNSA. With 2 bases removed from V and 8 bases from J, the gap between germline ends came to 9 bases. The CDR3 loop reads CASSLTSSGYTF. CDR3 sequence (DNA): TGTGCCAGCAGCTTAACAAGTAGCGGCTACACCTTC. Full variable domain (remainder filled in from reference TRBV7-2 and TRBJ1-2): GAGVSQSPSNKVTEKGKDVELRCDPISGHTALYWYRQSLGQGLEFLIYFQGNSAPDKSGLPSDRFSAERTGGSVSTLTIQRTQQEDSAVYLCASSLTSSGYTFGSGTRLTVV.

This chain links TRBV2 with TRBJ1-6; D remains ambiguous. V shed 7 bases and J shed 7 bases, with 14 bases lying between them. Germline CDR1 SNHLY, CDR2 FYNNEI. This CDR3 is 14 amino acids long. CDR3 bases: TGTGCCAGCATAGGCCAGGCCGGCAATTCACCCCTCCACTTT. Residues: CASIGQAGNSPLHF.

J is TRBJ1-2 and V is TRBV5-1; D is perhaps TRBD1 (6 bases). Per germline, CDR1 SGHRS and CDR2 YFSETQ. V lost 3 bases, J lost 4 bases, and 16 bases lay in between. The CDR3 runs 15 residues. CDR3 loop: CASSYHRESTYGYTF. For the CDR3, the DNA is TGCGCCAGCAGCTATCACAGGGAGTCGACCTATGGCTACACCTTC.

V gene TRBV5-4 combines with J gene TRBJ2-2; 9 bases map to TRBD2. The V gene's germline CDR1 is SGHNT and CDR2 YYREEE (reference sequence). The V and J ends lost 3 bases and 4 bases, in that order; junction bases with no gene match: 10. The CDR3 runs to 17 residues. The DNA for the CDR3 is TGTGCCAGCAGCTCCGCCGGGACTAGCAAGATCACCGGGGAGCTGTTTTTT. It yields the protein CASSSAGTSKITGELFF.

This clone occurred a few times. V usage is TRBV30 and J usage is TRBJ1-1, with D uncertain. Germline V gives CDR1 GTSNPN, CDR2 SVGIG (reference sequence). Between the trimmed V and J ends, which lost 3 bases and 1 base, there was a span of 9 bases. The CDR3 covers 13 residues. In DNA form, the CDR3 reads TGTGCCTGGAGGAGATCAGGGAACACTGAAGCTTTCTTT. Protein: CAWRRSGNTEAFF.

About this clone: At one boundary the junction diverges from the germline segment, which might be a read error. CDR3 in DNA: TGTGCCAGCTCCCCACAGGGGGTAAGCATTCAGTACTTC. Amino acid sequence: CASSPQGVSIQYF. The chain recombines TRBV18 with TRBJ2-4, with 8 bases lining up with TRBD1. Germline values: CDR1 KGHSH, CDR2 LQKENI. CDR3 length equals 13 residues.

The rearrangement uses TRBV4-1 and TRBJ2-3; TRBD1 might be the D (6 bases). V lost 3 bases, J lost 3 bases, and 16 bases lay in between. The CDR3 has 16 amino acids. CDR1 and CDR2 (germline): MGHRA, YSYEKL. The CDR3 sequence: CASSQNTGSYTDTQYF. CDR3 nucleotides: TGCGCCAGCAGCCAGAATACAGGGTCGTATACAGATACGCAGTATTTT.

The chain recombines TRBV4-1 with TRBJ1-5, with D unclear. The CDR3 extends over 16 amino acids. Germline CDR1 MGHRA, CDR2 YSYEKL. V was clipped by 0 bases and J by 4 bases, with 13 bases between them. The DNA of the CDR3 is TGCGCCAGCAGCCAAGATCAGCCCGGGGTAAATCAGCCCCAGCATTTT. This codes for CASSQDQPGVNQPQHF.